This TCR beta chain originates from a study of OX40 agonist ivuxolimab in advanced cancers. Study context: It was permissible to have had prior anti-PD-1, anti-PD-L1 or anti-CTLA-4 therapy, and about 40% had some.

CDR1 and CDR2 (germline): SGHVS, FQNEAQ. V shed 0 bases and J shed 6 bases, with 22 bases lying between them. The CDR3 is 18 residues long. Measured with immunoSEQ multiplex PCR; TCRdb has only the in-frame clones, and not every one. The sample includes under 80,000 clones, 80% to 90% of them seen just once. This sequence originates from an adult with an advanced solid tumor such as melanoma, head and neck, liver or kidney cancer. The sample in question was CD4+ or CD8+ T cells sorted from blood, obtained in a trial of the OX40 agonist ivuxolimab. The chain joins TRBV7-8 to TRBJ2-3; perhaps TRBD1 as D (6 bases). CDR3 sequence reads: CASSLARQVVRVKDTQYF. In nucleotides, the CDR3 is TGTGCCAGCAGCTTAGCGCGACAGGTCGTGAGAGTTAAGGATACGCAGTATTTT.